This T cell receptor beta chain stems from a study of blood T cell repertoires in COVID-19. Study background: COVID-19 samples collected from the United States, Italy and Spain covered acute and convalescent phases. The analysed material was cDNA or gDNA that came from T cells, B-cell-depleted T cells, or PBMCs.

The CDR3 loop spans 16 amino acids. After removal of 0 bases from V and 6 bases from J, the junction contained 9 bases not matched to a gene. Germline CDR1 is SGHDT and CDR2 is YYEEEE. In the original analysis: The assay estimated nucleated cells by amplifying reference gene primers. Measured with immunoSEQ multiplex PCR; TCRdb has only the in-frame clones, and not every one. V and J calls and clone size are as listed in that table; D and trimming were resolved from the DNA. The data hold about 120,000 clones, with 78% observed a single time. The receptor comes from a man in his 70s with acute or convalescent COVID-19. The V and J genes are TRBV5-6 and TRBJ1-5; TRBD1 agrees at 7 bases. The sample taken for sequencing was peripheral blood. The CDR3 DNA is TGTGCCAGCAGCTTGGCCGGGCAGGGGGAGAGTCAGCCCCAGCATTTT. Its protein is CASSLAGQGESQPQHF.